These 27 T cell receptor beta chains were all obtained from the same sample, sequenced in a study of blood T cell repertoires in COVID-19. Sequencing used immunoSEQ multiplex PCR; TCRdb keeps in-frame clones, though not all of them. The table lists fewer than 300,000 clones, 70% to 85% of them singletons. The source material was peripheral blood. These receptors all come from a woman over 75 with acute or convalescent COVID-19.

This rearrangement joins TRBV19 to TRBJ1-5; D is uncertain. V gave up 3 bases and J gave up 1 base, with 7 bases separating them. Germline V gene sequence: CDR1 LNHDA, CDR2 SQIVND (reference sequence). The CDR3 totals 14 residues. The CDR3 sequence: CASSIHQSNQPQHF. CDR3 coding DNA: TGTGCCAGTAGTATCCATCAAAGCAATCAGCCCCAGCATTTT.

The chain uses TRBV28 and TRBJ2-1, with TRBD2 matching over 7 bases. CDR1 and CDR2 from the germline V gene are MDHEN and SYDVKM. V dropped 6 bases and J dropped 5; count of bases not matched to a gene: 13. The CDR3 covers 16 residues. DNA for the CDR3: TGTGCCAGCAGCCCCCCATGGGGAGGGCGAGACAATGAGCAGTTCTTC. Its protein is CASSPPWGGRDNEQFF.

The rearrangement joins TRBV7-6 to TRBJ2-2; D possibly corresponds to TRBD2 (6 bases). This CDR3 has 15 amino acids. Per the germline V gene, CDR1 is SGHVS and CDR2 is FNYEAQ. V was shortened by 6 bases and J by 2 bases, with 13 bases between the two germline ends. CDR3 nucleotides: TGTGCCAGCAGGTCCGGGGGTGGTAACACCGGGGAGCTGTTTTTT. This translates into CASRSGGGNTGELFF.

This chain joins TRBV19 and TRBJ2-7, with 9 bases fitting TRBD1. Germline CDR1 is LNHDA and CDR2 is SQIVND (reference sequence). The CDR3 is 16 residues long. V trimming: 3 bases; J trimming: 2 bases; junction bases outside the gene matches: 8. The CDR3, as DNA: TGTGCCAGTAGTATGCCCCGGACAGGGGTCGCCTACGAGCAGTACTTC. Protein product: CASSMPRTGVAYEQYF. The whole variable domain, filled in from reference TRBV19 and TRBJ2-7, reads DGGITQSPKYLFRKEGQNVTLSCEQNLNHDAMYWYRQDPGQGLRLIYYSQIVNDFQKGDIAEGYSVSREKKESFPLTVTSAQKNPTAFYLCASSMPRTGVAYEQYFGPGTRLTVT.

This clone was found once. This chain joins TRBV6-6 and TRBJ1-4, with TRBD1 matching 7 bases. CDR3 length equals 14 residues. The germline gives CDR1 MNHNY, CDR2 SVGAGI (reference sequence). The V gene end was trimmed by 5 bases and the J gene end by 1 base; junction bases not matched to a gene: 1. CDR3 sequence: CASSHRGTNEKLFF. CDR3 nucleotide sequence: TGTGCCAGCAGTCACAGGGGAACTAATGAAAAACTGTTTTTT.

The rearrangement links TRBV13 to TRBJ1-1; the D is unclear. CDR1 is PRHDT and CDR2 is FYEKMQ in the germline V gene (reference sequence). The CDR3 has 14 residues. Trimming pared 5 bases from V and 0 bases from J, leaving 10 bases between. CDR3 bases: TGTGCCAGCAGCCCTCCGGACTTGAACACTGAAGCTTTCTTT. Amino acid sequence: CASSPPDLNTEAFF.

V usage is TRBV15 and J usage is TRBJ2-7; 12 bases line up with TRBD1. Germline assignment: CDR1 LNHNV and CDR2 YYDKDF (reference sequence). The CDR3 totals 15 residues. The trim removed 5 bases at V and 2 bases at J, leaving 4 bases unmatched. CDR3 DNA: TGTGCCACCAGCGTCCGGGACAGGGGGCCCTACGAGCAGTACTTC. Translation gives CATSVRDRGPYEQYF.

In this sample, this clone turned up once. The rearrangement uses TRBV6-2 or TRBV6-3 and TRBJ2-7; 9 bases agree with TRBD2. V gave up 5 bases and J gave up 4 bases; unmatched junction bases: 6. The CDR3 spans 14 residues. Germline CDR1 is MNHEY and CDR2 is SVGEGT. DNA for the CDR3: TGTGCCAGCAGTGATGGGACTAGCATATACGAGCAGTACTTC. This translates into CASSDGTSIYEQYF.

The V call is TRBV19, the J call TRBJ2-6; a weak D match, TRBD1 (5 bases). The CDR3 length is 15 residues. The germline gives CDR1 LNHDA, CDR2 SQIVND (reference sequence). The V gene lost 1 base and the J gene lost 4 bases, with 8 bases spanning the gap. CDR3 residues: CASSIVGEGANVLTF. CDR3 DNA: TGTGCCAGTAGTATAGTAGGGGAAGGGGCCAACGTCCTGACTTTC.

V usage is TRBV6-5 and J usage is TRBJ2-7, with 7 bases identical to TRBD1. The CDR3 is 13 residues long. The V segment lost 6 bases and the J segment 2 bases; nucleotides outside the gene matches: 4. Germline V gene sequence: CDR1 MNHEY, CDR2 SVGAGI. The CDR3 sequence is CASRGTEAYEQYF. CDR3 nucleotide sequence: TGTGCCAGCAGGGGGACAGAAGCCTACGAGCAGTACTTC.

The V and J genes are TRBV29-1 and TRBJ2-7; 9 bases align to TRBD1. V was pared by 6 bases and J by 2 bases, with 8 bases of the junction left unmatched. CDR3 length: 14 residues. The V gene's germline CDR1 is SQVTM and CDR2 ANQGSEA. The DNA of the CDR3 is TGCAGCGTCTCCCGACAGGGGGGAACCTACGAGCAGTACTTC. As protein: CSVSRQGGTYEQYF.

V and J are TRBV6-1 and TRBJ1-5; a possible D gene is TRBD1 (5 bases). Germline V gives CDR1 MNHNS, CDR2 SASEGT. The CDR3 totals 13 residues. V was trimmed by 3 bases and J by 7 bases, leaving 10 bases between them. The CDR3 coding sequence is TGTGCCAGCAGTGAGGGGGAGGAGCAGCCCCAGCATTTT. This gives the protein CASSEGEEQPQHF.

This rearrangement joins TRBV30 to TRBJ2-5; perhaps TRBD2 as D (5 bases). The CDR3 has 14 residues. V was pared by 1 base and J by 2 bases, with 11 bases between. CDR1 is GTSNPN, CDR2 SVGIG, per germline (reference sequence). The CDR3, as DNA: TGTGCCTGGAGTGGTGGAGGTGGGCAAGAGACCCAGTACTTC. This sequence encodes CAWSGGGGQETQYF.

The chain couples TRBV5-1 to TRBJ1-3; D is unclear. CDR3 length: 16 amino acids. The ends were cut back, 0 bases at V and 4 bases at J, with 14 bases in the middle. The germline CDR1 and CDR2 sequences are SGHRS and YFSETQ. The chain's CDR3 is CASSLGSGAAGNTIYF. The CDR3 nucleotides read TGCGCCAGCAGCTTGGGATCGGGAGCCGCAGGAAACACCATATATTTT. Full variable domain (missing parts from reference TRBV5-1 and TRBJ1-3): KAGVTQTPRYLIKTRGQQVTLSCSPISGHRSVSWYQQTPGQGLQFLFEYFSETQRNKGNFPGRFSGRQFSNSRSEMNVSTLELGDSALYLCASSLGSGAAGNTIYFGEGSWLTVV.

This clone was seen only a few times. The genes are TRBV5-1 and TRBJ2-3; D not certain. The V and J ends lost 0 bases and 0 bases respectively, with 11 bases between them. CDR1 SGHRS and CDR2 YFSETQ come from the germline V gene. This CDR3 region has 16 residues. CDR3 residues: CASSLGLAKSTDTQYF. CDR3 coding DNA: TGCGCCAGCAGCTTGGGGTTGGCCAAAAGCACAGATACGCAGTATTTT. Full variable domain (outside the CDR3, taken from reference TRBV5-1 and TRBJ2-3): KAGVTQTPRYLIKTRGQQVTLSCSPISGHRSVSWYQQTPGQGLQFLFEYFSETQRNKGNFPGRFSGRQFSNSRSEMNVSTLELGDSALYLCASSLGLAKSTDTQYFGPGTRLTVL.

This CDR3 reads CASTPRRVWTNTGELFF. The CDR3 coding sequence is TGTGCCAGCACCCCCAGGAGGGTTTGGACGAACACCGGGGAGCTGTTTTTT. The chain employs TRBV7-2 and TRBJ2-2, with D possibly being TRBD2 (6 bases). V was shortened by 7 bases and J by 0 bases, with 18 bases between the two germline ends. The CDR3 has 17 amino acids. CDR1 is SGHTA, CDR2 FQGNSA, per germline.

This chain uses TRBV5-1 with TRBJ2-3, with 9 bases aligning to TRBD1. Germline V gene data show CDR1 as SGHRS and CDR2 as YFSETQ. The CDR3 loop spans 17 amino acids. V gave up 4 bases and J gave up 5 bases; unmatched junction bases: 14. The CDR3 nucleotides are TGCGCCAGCAGCGTCACCCACATAGGGACAGGGATAGATACGCAGTATTTT. It translates to CASSVTHIGTGIDTQYF.

This chain connects TRBV29-1 to TRBJ1-4, with 8 bases identical to TRBD1. CDR3 length equals 12 residues. Germline CDR1 SQVTM, CDR2 ANQGSEA. The DNA for the CDR3 is TGCGCGACAGGGGAAGCGGGTGAAAAACTGTTTTTT. It encodes CATGEAGEKLFF.

The chain combines TRBV5-1 with TRBJ2-3; D call uncertain. V was shortened by 1 base and J by 1 base, with 16 bases between the two germline ends. CDR1 SGHRS and CDR2 YFSETQ come from the germline V gene. There are 17 residues in the CDR3. DNA for the CDR3: TGCGCCAGCAGCTTGTATGTTTCTGGTGGCCGCACAGATACGCAGTATTTT. This translates into CASSLYVSGGRTDTQYF.

The V and J genes are TRBV7-6 and TRBJ2-2; perhaps TRBD2 as D (7 bases). From germline, CDR1 is SGHVS and CDR2 FNYEAQ. The V gene lost 7 bases and the J gene lost 3 bases, with 30 bases spanning the gap. The CDR3 consists of 20 residues. The CDR3 sequence is CASTQLGRGISISDTGELFF. CDR3 in DNA: TGTGCCAGCACCCAACTGGGGAGGGGGATCTCAATTAGCGACACCGGGGAGCTGTTTTTT.

The chain recombines TRBV29-1 with TRBJ2-1, with 7 positions matching TRBD2. Germline V gives CDR1 SQVTM, CDR2 ANQGSEA. CDR3 length equals 13 residues. J lost 1 base, V lost 7 bases, and 4 bases had no gene match. In nucleotides, the CDR3 is TGCAGCGCCTCGCGGGGGTCCTACAATGAGCAGTTCTTC. It translates to CSASRGSYNEQFF.

V usage is TRBV11-2 and J usage is TRBJ1-2; 11 bases match TRBD1. This CDR3 region has 15 residues. V dropped 5 bases and J dropped 3; count of bases not matched to a gene: 5. Germline values: CDR1 SGHAT, CDR2 FQNNGV. The CDR3 here is CASSRRTGGDYGYTF. The CDR3 coding sequence is TGTGCCAGCAGCCGGCGGACAGGGGGCGACTATGGCTACACCTTC. The complete variable domain, with remaining parts taken from reference TRBV11-2 and TRBJ1-2, reads EAGVAQSPRYKIIEKRQSVAFWCNPISGHATLYWYQQILGQGPKLLIQFQNNGVVDDSQLPKDRFSAERLKGVDSTLKIQPAKLEDSAVYLCASSRRTGGDYGYTFGSGTRLTVV.

The chain couples TRBV10-1 to TRBJ1-1, with a weak D call TRBD1 (5 bases). V lost 3 bases and J lost 3, with 11 bases in between. CDR3 size: 14 residues. The germline gives CDR1 WNHNN, CDR2 SYGVQD (reference sequence). The CDR3 bases are TGCGCCAGCAGTGAAGCGGGGGGGGACACTGAAGCTTTCTTT. Protein: CASSEAGGDTEAFF.

The V gene is TRBV5-5, the J gene TRBJ2-3; TRBD1 aligns across 9 bases. V shed 4 bases, J shed 9 bases, and the junction held 6 bases outside the gene matches. There are 13 residues in the CDR3. Per the germline V gene, CDR1 is SGHKS and CDR2 is YYEKEE (reference sequence). Here the CDR3 DNA reads TGTGCCAGCAGCCTACAGGGGGCGCAGACGCAGTATTTT. Protein sequence: CASSLQGAQTQYF.

As DNA, the CDR3 is TGTGCCAGCTCGGGACCGGGACAGCCTTCTAACTATGGCTACACCTTC. This encodes CASSGPGQPSNYGYTF. The chain recombines TRBV18 with TRBJ1-2; 7 bases map to TRBD1. CDR1 and CDR2 from the germline V gene are KGHSH and LQKENI. Trimming removed 6 bases from V and 0 bases from J; junction bases left unmatched: 10. The CDR3 has 16 amino acids.

In this sample, this clone turned up many times. The chain combines TRBV7-2 with TRBJ1-5, with D unclear. Trimming took off 5 bases at V and 7 bases at J, with 18 bases between the two ends. The germline CDR1 and CDR2 sequences are SGHTA and FQGNSA. The CDR3 extends over 15 amino acids. DNA for the CDR3: TGTGCCAGCAGCCTCCGGACGGGATCCGGGCAGCCCCAGCATTTT. This gives the protein CASSLRTGSGQPQHF.

V gene TRBV29-1 combines with J gene TRBJ2-3; 9 nucleotides agree with TRBD2. Germline V gene sequence: CDR1 SQVTM, CDR2 ANQGSEA. The CDR3 runs to 14 residues. V shed 3 bases and J 0 bases; nucleotides not matched to a gene: 1. This CDR3 reads CSVERGGSTDTQYF. The CDR3, as DNA: TGCAGCGTTGAGCGGGGGGGGAGCACAGATACGCAGTATTTT.